This T cell receptor beta chain was recovered during a study of patients and donors after allogeneic stem cell transplantation. The V end was cut by 5 bases, the J end by 0 bases, with 7 bases between. The CDR3 sequence is 13 residues long. Germline assignment: CDR1 SGHAT and CDR2 FQNNGV. MiXCR, applied by TCRdb to the RT-PCR reads, yields one record per CDR3 protein. Here the sample spans about 150,000 distinct CDR3 sequences, about two fifths being singletons. The origin of this receptor is a human donor who was either an allogeneic HSCT recipient or a stem cell or donor lymphocyte infusion donor (not recorded which). It is not recorded whose cells these are; they may come from a transplant donor. The sample was blood, either unsorted or a sorted T cell fraction (not recorded which). The chain carries TRBV11-2 and TRBJ1-2, with D unclear. CDR3 loop: CASSPEANYGYTF. As DNA, the CDR3 is TGTGCCAGCAGCCCTGAGGCTAACTATGGCTACACCTTC.